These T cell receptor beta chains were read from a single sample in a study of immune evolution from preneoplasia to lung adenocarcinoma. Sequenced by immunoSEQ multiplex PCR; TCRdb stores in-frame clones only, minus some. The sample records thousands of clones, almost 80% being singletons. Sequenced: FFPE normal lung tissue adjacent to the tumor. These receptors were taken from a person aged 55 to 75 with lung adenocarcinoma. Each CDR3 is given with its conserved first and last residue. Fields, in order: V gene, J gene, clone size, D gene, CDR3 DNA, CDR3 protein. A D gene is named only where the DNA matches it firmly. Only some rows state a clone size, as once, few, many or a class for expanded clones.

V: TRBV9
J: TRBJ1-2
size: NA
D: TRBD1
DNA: TGTGCCAGCAGTTTGACAGGGGGTGGCTACACCTTC
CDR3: CASSLTGGGYTF

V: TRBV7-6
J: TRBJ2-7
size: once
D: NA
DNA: TGTGCCAGCAGCCTGATGGGGGGTGGGTACGAGCAGTACTTC
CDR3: CASSLMGGGYEQYF

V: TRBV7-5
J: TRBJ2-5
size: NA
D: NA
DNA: TGTGCCAGAAGCTACCTTGGGACAGGGCACAGAGAGACCCAGTACTTC
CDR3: CARSYLGTGHRETQYF

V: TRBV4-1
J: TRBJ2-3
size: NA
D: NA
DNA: TGCGCCAGCAGCCTCGTAGCGGTAGGCACAGATACGCAGTATTTT
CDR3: CASSLVAVGTDTQYF

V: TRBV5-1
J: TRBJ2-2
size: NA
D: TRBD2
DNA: TGCGCCAGCAGCTTAGGAGGGGGCGCGGGGCTAGCGGGAATCACCGGGGAGCTGTTTTTT
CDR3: CASSLGGGAGLAGITGELFF

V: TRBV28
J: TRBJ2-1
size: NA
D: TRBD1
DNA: TGTGCCAGCAGTCATCAGGGGGCGTCCCACAATGAGCAGTTCTTC
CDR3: CASSHQGASHNEQFF

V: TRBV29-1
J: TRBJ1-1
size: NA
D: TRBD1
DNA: TGCAGCGTTATGGACAGGGCGAACACTGAAGCTTTCTTT
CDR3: CSVMDRANTEAFF

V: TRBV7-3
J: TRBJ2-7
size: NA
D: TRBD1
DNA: TGTGCCAGCAGCCCAACAGGGGGAGGACTCTACGAGCAGTACTTC
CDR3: CASSPTGGGLYEQYF

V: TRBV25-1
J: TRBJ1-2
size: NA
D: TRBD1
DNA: TGTGCCAGCAGTGGAGATCGGACAGGGTATGGCTACACCTTC
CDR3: CASSGDRTGYGYTF

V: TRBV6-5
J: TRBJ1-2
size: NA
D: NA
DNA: TGTGCCAGCAGTTACTCGGGTCAGGGTGGCTACACCTTC
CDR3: CASSYSGQGGYTF

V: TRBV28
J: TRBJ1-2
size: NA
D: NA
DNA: TGTGCCAGCACAGGGAACTATGGCTACACCTTC
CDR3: CASTGNYGYTF

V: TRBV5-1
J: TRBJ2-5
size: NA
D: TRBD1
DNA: TGCGCCAGCACCTTAGGGACAGCTCAAGAGACCCAGTACTTC
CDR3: CASTLGTAQETQYF

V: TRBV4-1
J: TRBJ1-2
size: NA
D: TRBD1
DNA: TGCGCCAGCAGCCAAGATCAGGGACAGGGCTATGGCTACACCTTC
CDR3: CASSQDQGQGYGYTF

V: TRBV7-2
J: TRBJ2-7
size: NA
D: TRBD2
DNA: TGTGCCAGCAGCTCCGGGACTAGCGACCTCTACGAGCAGTACTTC
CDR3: CASSSGTSDLYEQYF

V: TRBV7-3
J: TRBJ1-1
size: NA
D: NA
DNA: TGTGCCAGCAGCTTAAACAGCAACACTGAAGCTTTCTTT
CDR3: CASSLNSNTEAFF

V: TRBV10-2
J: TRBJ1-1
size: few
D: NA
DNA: TGCGCCAGCAGTGCAGAACCTGCGACTGAAGCTTTCTTT
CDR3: CASSAEPATEAFF

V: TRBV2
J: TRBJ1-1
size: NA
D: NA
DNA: TGTGCCAGCAGTGAAAAGGGGGTCATGAACACTGAAGCTTTCTTT
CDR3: CASSEKGVMNTEAFF

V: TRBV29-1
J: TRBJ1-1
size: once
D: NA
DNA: TGCAGCGCCAGTGGGACTGAAGCTTTCTTT
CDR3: CSASGTEAFF

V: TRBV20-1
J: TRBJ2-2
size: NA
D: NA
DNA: TGCAGTGCCCATTACGGGGAGCTGTTTTTT
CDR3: CSAHYGELFF

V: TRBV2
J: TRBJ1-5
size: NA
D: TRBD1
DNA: TGTGCCAGCAGAGGACAGGGTAACGGGCAGCCCCAGCATTTT
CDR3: CASRGQGNGQPQHF

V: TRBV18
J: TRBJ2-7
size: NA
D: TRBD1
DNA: TGTGCCAGCTCCCGACAGGGTCGCAACCAAGGGAACGAGCAGTACTTC
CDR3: CASSRQGRNQGNEQYF

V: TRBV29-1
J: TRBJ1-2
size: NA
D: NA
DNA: TGCAGCGTTGAAGCTAACTATGGCTACACCTTC
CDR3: CSVEANYGYTF

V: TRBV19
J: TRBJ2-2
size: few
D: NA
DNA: TGTGCCAGTAGTATCCTCCAGGGGATTTACACCGGGGAGCTGTTTTTT
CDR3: CASSILQGIYTGELFF

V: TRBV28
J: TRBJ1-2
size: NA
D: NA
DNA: TGTGCCAGCAGTCCCAGGGACGCCTCTAACTATGGCTACACCTTC
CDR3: CASSPRDASNYGYTF

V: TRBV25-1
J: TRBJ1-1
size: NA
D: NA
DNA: TGTGCCAGCAGCCTCGGGACTCACACTGAAGCTTTCTTT
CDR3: CASSLGTHTEAFF

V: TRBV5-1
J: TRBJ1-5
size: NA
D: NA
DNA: TGCGCCAGCAGCTTGAATAGCAATCAGCCCCAGCATTTT
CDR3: CASSLNSNQPQHF

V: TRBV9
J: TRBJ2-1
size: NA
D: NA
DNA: TGTGCCAGCAGCGTGAGGGTAAACTCCTACAATGAGCAGTTCTTC
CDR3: CASSVRVNSYNEQFF

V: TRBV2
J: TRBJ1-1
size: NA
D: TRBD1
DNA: TGTGCCAGCAGTATTCGGACAGGGAGGGAAGCTTTCTTT
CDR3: CASSIRTGREAFF

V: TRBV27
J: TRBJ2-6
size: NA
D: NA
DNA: TGTGCCTCCACCTCTGGGGCCAACGTCCTGACTTTC
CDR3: CASTSGANVLTF

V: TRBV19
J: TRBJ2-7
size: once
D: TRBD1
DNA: TGTGCCAGTAGTAACAGACAGGGCTCCCCCTCCTACGAGCAGTACTTC
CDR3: CASSNRQGSPSYEQYF

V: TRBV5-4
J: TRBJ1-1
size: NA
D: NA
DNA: TGTGCCAGCAGCCCCGGCCAGAAGAAACCCGAAGCTTTCTTT
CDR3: CASSPGQKKPEAFF

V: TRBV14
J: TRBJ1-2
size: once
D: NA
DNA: TGTGCCAGCAGCCAAGTTAACGGCCCGTTCTATGGCTACACCTTC
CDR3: CASSQVNGPFYGYTF

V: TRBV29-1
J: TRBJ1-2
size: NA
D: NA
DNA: TGCAGCGTTGGTAAGACAGGCTATACTAACTATGGCTACACCTTC
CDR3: CSVGKTGYTNYGYTF

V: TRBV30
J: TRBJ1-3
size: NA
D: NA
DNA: TGTGCCTGGAGCCTGGGGAAATCTGGAAACACCATATATTTT
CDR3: CAWSLGKSGNTIYF

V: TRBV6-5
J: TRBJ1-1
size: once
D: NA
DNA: TGTGCCAGCAGTTACTCCGGGGAAGCTTTCTTT
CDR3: CASSYSGEAFF

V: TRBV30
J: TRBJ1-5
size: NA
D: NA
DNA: TGTGCCTGGAGTGAGAGGGGCAATCAGCCCCAGCATTTT
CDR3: CAWSERGNQPQHF

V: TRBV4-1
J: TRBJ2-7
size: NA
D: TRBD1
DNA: TGCGCCAGCAGCCCCTCCGGGACAGGGGCTTACGAGCAGTACTTC
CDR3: CASSPSGTGAYEQYF

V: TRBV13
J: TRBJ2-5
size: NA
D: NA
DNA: TGTGCCAGCAGCCGAGCAGGGGTAGAGACCCAGTACTTC
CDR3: CASSRAGVETQYF

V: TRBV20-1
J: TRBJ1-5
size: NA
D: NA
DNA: TGCAGTGCTAGCGGGGATCAGCCCCAGCATTTT
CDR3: CSASGDQPQHF

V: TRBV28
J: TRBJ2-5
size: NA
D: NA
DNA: TGTGCCAGCAGTTTCTTCCTTCGGGGGGCGTTGGAGACCCAGTACTTC
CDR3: CASSFFLRGALETQYF

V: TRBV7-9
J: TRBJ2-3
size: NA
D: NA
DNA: TGTGCCAGCAGCTTGACCCCTAGCACAGATACGCAGTATTTT
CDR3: CASSLTPSTDTQYF

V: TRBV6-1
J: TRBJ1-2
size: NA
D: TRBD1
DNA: TGTGCCAGCAGCCGGGACAGGGGCTATGGCTACACCTTC
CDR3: CASSRDRGYGYTF

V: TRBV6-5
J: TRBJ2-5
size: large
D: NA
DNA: TGTGCCAGCAGTCAGGGACGGGTAGAGATAGAGACCCAGTACTTC
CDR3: CASSQGRVEIETQYF

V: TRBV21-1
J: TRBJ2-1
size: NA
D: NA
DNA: TGTGCCAGCAGCAAGGGACTCCAAAATCGTAATCCTGACAATGAGCAGTTCTTC
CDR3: CASSKGLQNRNPDNEQFF

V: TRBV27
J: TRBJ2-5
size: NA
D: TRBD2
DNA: TGTGCCAGCAGTGGACAGCGGGGGGGCAGAGAGACCCAGTACTTC
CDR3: CASSGQRGGRETQYF

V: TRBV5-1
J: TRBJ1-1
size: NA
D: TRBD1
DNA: TGCGCCAGCAAACCTTCTGTACAGGGGGACACTGAAGCTTTCTTT
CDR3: CASKPSVQGDTEAFF

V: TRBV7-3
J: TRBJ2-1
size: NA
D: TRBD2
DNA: TGTGCCAGCAGTCCGGGGGGAGTCTCCTACAATGAGCAGTTCTTC
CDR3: CASSPGGVSYNEQFF

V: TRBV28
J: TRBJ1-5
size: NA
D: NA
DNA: TGTGCCAGCAGTTTACTCGGTCAGCCCCAGCATTTT
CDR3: CASSLLGQPQHF

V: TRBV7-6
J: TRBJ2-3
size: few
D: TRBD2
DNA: TGTGCCAGCAGCTTCGGACTAGCGGGGGGCCAACGCACAGATACGCAGTATTTT
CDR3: CASSFGLAGGQRTDTQYF

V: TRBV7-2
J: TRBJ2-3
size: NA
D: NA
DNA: TGTGCCAGCAGCCCCACCCTGGGCACAGATACGCAGTATTTT
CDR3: CASSPTLGTDTQYF

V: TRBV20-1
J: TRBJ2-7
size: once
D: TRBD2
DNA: TGCAGTGCTGGCGGGAGGTACGAGCAGTACTTC
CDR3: CSAGGRYEQYF

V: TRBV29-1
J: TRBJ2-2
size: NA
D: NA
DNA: TGCAGCGTTGAAGAGCCCTCAGGGGTTACCGGGGAGCTGTTTTTT
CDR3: CSVEEPSGVTGELFF